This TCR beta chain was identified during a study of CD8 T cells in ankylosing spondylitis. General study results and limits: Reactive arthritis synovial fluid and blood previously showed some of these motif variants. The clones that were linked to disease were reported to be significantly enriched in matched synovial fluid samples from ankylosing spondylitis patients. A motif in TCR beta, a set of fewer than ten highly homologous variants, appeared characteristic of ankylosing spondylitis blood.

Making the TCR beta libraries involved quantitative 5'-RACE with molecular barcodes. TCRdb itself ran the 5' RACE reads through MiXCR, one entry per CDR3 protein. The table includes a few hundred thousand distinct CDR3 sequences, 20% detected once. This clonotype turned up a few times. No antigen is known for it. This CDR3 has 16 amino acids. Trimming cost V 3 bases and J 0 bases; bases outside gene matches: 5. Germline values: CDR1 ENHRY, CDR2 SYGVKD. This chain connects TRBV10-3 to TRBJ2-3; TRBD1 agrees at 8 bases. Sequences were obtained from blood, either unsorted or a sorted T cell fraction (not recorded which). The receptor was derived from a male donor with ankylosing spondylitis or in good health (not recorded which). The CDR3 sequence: CAISDGRGPSTDTQYF. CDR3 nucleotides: TGTGCCATCAGTGACGGCAGGGGGCCGAGCACAGATACGCAGTATTTT.